This section outlines one TCR beta chain sequence together with its context. This entry is derived from a study of blood T cell repertoires in COVID-19. The wider study: T cells, B-cell-depleted T cells, or PBMCs provided the cDNA or gDNA that served as material.

The Seattle site enrolled patients during active infection and followed them longitudinally. Original analysis: Amplified reference gene primers provided the basis for estimating nucleated cell counts. Assay: immunoSEQ multiplex PCR; the TCRdb copy retains only in-frame clones and omits some. The V and J calls and the clone size are those of that table, but D and trimming were determined from the DNA. The sample yields approximately 240,000 clones, around 90% seen once. CDR1 MNHEY and CDR2 SVGAGI come from the germline V gene. V shed 9 bases, J shed 7 bases, and the junction held 5 bases outside the gene matches. The CDR3 sequence is 13 residues long.

The rearrangement uses TRBV6-5 and TRBJ2-1, with TRBD1 matching 11 bases. The receptor comes from a man aged 30 to 39 with COVID-19, enrolled during active disease. Sequenced material: peripheral blood. The CDR3 spells CASAGTGGNEQFF. CDR3 bases: TGTGCCAGTGCTGGGACAGGGGGTAATGAGCAGTTCTTC.